This T cell receptor beta chain emerged from a study of Graves' ophthalmopathy and Graves' hyperthyroidism. Study conclusions and caveats: Thyroid clonotypes that were expanded above 0.001 frequency mostly also appeared in blood. Ophthalmopathy versus stable hyperthyroidism: 13-signature model gave around 86% sensitivity, 75% to 83% specificity.

The CDR3 runs 16 residues. The V and J ends lost 2 bases and 7 bases, in that order; junction bases with no gene match: 5. The authors amplified TCR beta CDR3 regions, and they did so from RNA transcripts for repertoire sequencing. After a first-round RT-PCR with HTBI primers, a second-round multiplex PCR was run. MiXCR was run by TCRdb on the multiplex PCR reads, yielding one entry per CDR3 protein. The table lists 350,000 to 400,000 distinct CDR3 sequences, about 16% of them singletons, with around 1.6% in the top ten. This clonotype was seen repeatedly, ten times or more. As yet, its antigen is unknown.

The V gene is TRBV12-3 or TRBV12-4, the J gene TRBJ2-2, with TRBD2 matching over 12 bases. The sample was peripheral blood. The sequence was obtained from a woman aged 18-30 years with Graves' ophthalmopathy. The CDR3 nucleotides are TGTGCCAGCAGTTTACGTGGACTAGCGGGAAACGGGGAGCTGTTTTTT. It translates to CASSLRGLAGNGELFF.